This is a list of T cell receptor beta chains from one sample in a study of OX40 agonist ivuxolimab in advanced cancers. The table came from immunoSEQ multiplex PCR; TCRdb's copy has only in-frame clones and leaves some out. The data contain 35,000 to 40,000 clones, more than 70% of them seen just once; the ten biggest clones take up roughly 12%. The starting material was CD4+ or CD8+ T cells sorted from blood, obtained in a trial of the OX40 agonist ivuxolimab. The receptor set was obtained from an adult with an advanced solid tumor such as melanoma, head and neck, liver or kidney cancer. CDR3s include the opening cysteine and the closing phenylalanine or tryptophan. D genes are given only for firm matches. Size is omitted from some rows. Given values are once, few, many or a class for expanded clones.

CDR3 | DNA | length | size | J | V | D
CASSLGTSGNEQYF | TGTGCCAGCAGTCTCGGGACTAGCGGAAACGAGCAGTACTTC | 14 | . | TRBJ2-7 | TRBV27 | TRBD2
CAVRDPSYEQYF | TGTGCCGTCCGGGACCCCTCCTACGAGCAGTACTTC | 12 | . | TRBJ2-7 | TRBV28 | .
CASSIAIHNEQFF | TGTGCCAGTAGTATAGCGATACACAATGAGCAGTTCTTC | 13 | . | TRBJ2-1 | TRBV19 | .
CASSYGTGAQETQYF | TGTGCCAGCAGTTACGGGACAGGGGCTCAAGAGACCCAGTACTTC | 15 | . | TRBJ2-5 | TRBV6-5 | TRBD1
CASSGWAGGADGYTF | TGTGCCAGCAGTGGATGGGCCGGGGGCGCTGATGGCTACACCTTC | 15 | . | TRBJ1-2 | TRBV27 | .
CASSGDREGRSLTHEQYF | TGTGCCAGCAGTGGGGACAGGGAGGGTCGCAGCTTAACCCACGAGCAGTACTTC | 18 | . | TRBJ2-7 | TRBV2 | TRBD1
CASSPSTGGYQPQHF | TGTGCCAGCTCACCTTCGACCGGGGGCTATCAGCCCCAGCATTTT | 15 | once | TRBJ1-5 | TRBV18 | .
CASSSELGLLDGYTF | TGTGCCAGCAGCTCGGAGTTGGGGCTGTTGGATGGCTACACCTTC | 15 | . | TRBJ1-2 | TRBV7-9 | .
CASSLVPGDTEAFF | TGTGCCAGCAGTTTGGTCCCCGGGGACACTGAAGCTTTCTTT | 14 | . | TRBJ1-1 | TRBV27 | .
CAWSLGTGGIGNTIYF | TGTGCCTGGAGTCTCGGGACAGGGGGCATCGGAAACACCATATATTTT | 16 | . | TRBJ1-3 | TRBV30 | TRBD1
CASRVAGNTGELFF | TGTGCCAGCAGAGTGGCGGGGAACACCGGGGAGCTGTTTTTT | 14 | . | TRBJ2-2 | TRBV11-1 | .
CASSPSRTSGSYEQYF | TGTGCCAGCAGCCCCAGCCGGACTAGCGGTTCCTACGAGCAGTACTTC | 16 | . | TRBJ2-7 | TRBV7-8 | TRBD2
CASSFIPRGGEQYF | TGTGCCAGCAGTTTTATTCCGAGGGGAGGGGAGCAGTACTTC | 14 | . | TRBJ2-7 | TRBV27 | TRBD2
CASSLNGLLSYNEQFF | TGTGCCAGCAGTTTGAACGGACTGCTCTCCTACAATGAGCAGTTCTTC | 16 | . | TRBJ2-1 | TRBV27 | .
CASSSGGLDTDTQYF | TGTGCCAGCAGCTCCGGGGGCTTGGACACAGATACGCAGTATTTT | 15 | . | TRBJ2-3 | TRBV11-2 | .
CASSLDPRGRDEQFF | TGTGCCAGCAGCTTAGACCCCAGGGGGCGGGATGAGCAGTTCTTC | 15 | once | TRBJ2-1 | TRBV7-2 | TRBD1
CASSWRGDEQYF | TGTGCCAGCAGCTGGAGGGGCGACGAGCAGTACTTC | 12 | . | TRBJ2-7 | TRBV5-6 | .
CASSLDRGNYGYTF | TGTGCCAGCAGCTTAGATCGGGGAAACTATGGCTACACCTTC | 14 | once | TRBJ1-2 | TRBV13 | .
CASSTGQLYEQYF | TGTGCCAGCAGTACGGGACAGTTATACGAGCAGTACTTC | 13 | once | TRBJ2-7 | TRBV6-5 | TRBD1
CASSLGHRGGTEAFF | TGCGCCAGCAGCTTGGGCCACAGGGGAGGCACTGAAGCTTTCTTT | 15 | . | TRBJ1-1 | TRBV5-1 | TRBD1
CASRVDGGPRGELFF | TGTGCCAGCAGGGTAGACGGAGGACCTAGAGGAGAACTGTTTTTT | 15 | once | TRBJ1-4 | TRBV28 | .
CATGQGWSYTF | TGTGCCACTGGACAGGGATGGAGCTACACCTTC | 11 | medium-sized | TRBJ1-2 | TRBV2 | TRBD1
CASSPTSGGGYNEQFF | TGTGCCAGCAGCCCTACCTCGGGGGGCGGCTACAATGAGCAGTTCTTC | 16 | . | TRBJ2-1 | TRBV7-9 | .
CASSLVSGTPNGELFF | TGCGCCAGCAGCTTGGTAAGCGGTACCCCCAACGGGGAGCTGTTTTTT | 16 | . | TRBJ2-2 | TRBV5-1 | .
CASSPWAGPSNEQFF | TGTGCCAGCAGCCCCTGGGCAGGGCCGAGCAATGAGCAGTTCTTC | 15 | . | TRBJ2-1 | TRBV11-2 | .
CAIRPSGNQETQYF | TGTGCCATCCGTCCTAGCGGGAATCAAGAGACCCAGTACTTC | 14 | . | TRBJ2-5 | TRBV10-3 | TRBD2
CASSLTDAYEQYF | TGTGCCAGCAGCTTAACGGACGCCTACGAGCAGTACTTC | 13 | . | TRBJ2-7 | TRBV11-3 | .
CASSPGTPYTPYTQYF | TGTGCCAGCAGCCCCGGGACACCATATACCCCCTATACGCAGTATTTT | 16 | . | TRBJ2-3 | TRBV5-5 | .
CASSLGLEQYF | TGTGCCAGCAGCCTGGGTCTGGAGCAGTACTTC | 11 | . | TRBJ2-7 | TRBV6-5 | .
CASSWGPQPQHF | TGTGCCAGCAGCTGGGGACCTCAGCCCCAGCATTTT | 12 | . | TRBJ1-5 | TRBV7-9 | .
CAITKDRARPNNEQFF | TGTGCCATCACCAAAGACAGGGCTAGACCTAACAATGAGCAGTTCTTC | 16 | . | TRBJ2-1 | TRBV10-3 | TRBD1
CAISRVARISYEQYF | TGTGCCATCTCTCGGGTTGCGCGGATCTCCTACGAGCAGTACTTC | 15 | . | TRBJ2-7 | TRBV6-4 | .
CSARQGYEQYF | TGCAGTGCTAGGCAGGGATACGAGCAGTACTTC | 11 | . | TRBJ2-7 | TRBV20-1 | .
CASSTRDYQETQYF | TGTGCCAGCAGCACGCGGGACTATCAAGAGACCCAGTACTTC | 14 | . | TRBJ2-5 | TRBV13 | TRBD2